Described below is a single T cell receptor beta chain sequence and its context. As yet, its antigen is unknown. The data stem from a study of cytomegalovirus exposure and HLA in healthy donors. Study outcomes and limitations: Most subjects' HLA-A and HLA-B alleles were reportedly predicted from TCR beta sequences. In a later analysis, 17,000 or so TCR beta sequences were associated with HLA alleles at 0.05 false discovery rate.

In the PCR, 60 Vbeta and 13 Jbeta primers were used. The assay was immunoSEQ multiplex PCR, and TCRdb's table has in-frame clones only and misses some. The sample holds 100,000 to 150,000 clones, roughly four fifths seen once. CDR3 length equals 16 residues. Germline CDR1 and CDR2: SGHNT and YYREEE (reference sequence). J was trimmed by 2 bases and V by 4 bases; bases with no gene match: 7. The chain uses TRBV5-4 and TRBJ2-1; 9 bases line up with TRBD2. The origin of this receptor is a middle-aged woman in good health and CMV-seropositive. The sequenced sample consisted of PBMCs. The CDR3: CASSLAGGAPYNEQFF. Here the CDR3 DNA reads TGTGCCAGCAGCCTGGCGGGAGGGGCCCCCTACAATGAGCAGTTCTTC.